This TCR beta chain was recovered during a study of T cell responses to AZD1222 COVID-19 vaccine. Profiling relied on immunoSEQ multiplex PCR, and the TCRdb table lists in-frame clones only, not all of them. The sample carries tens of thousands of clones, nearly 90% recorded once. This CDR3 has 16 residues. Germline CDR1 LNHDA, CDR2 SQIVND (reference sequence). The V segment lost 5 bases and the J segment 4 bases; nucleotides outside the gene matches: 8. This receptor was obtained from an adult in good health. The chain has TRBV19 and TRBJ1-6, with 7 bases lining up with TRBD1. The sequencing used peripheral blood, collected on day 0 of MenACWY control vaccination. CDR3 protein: CASSPPGQKYNSPLHF. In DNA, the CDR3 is TGTGCCAGTAGTCCCCCGGGACAGAAATATAATTCACCCCTCCACTTT.